A selection of T cell receptor beta chains follows, all from one sample in a study of blood T cell repertoires in COVID-19. Sequenced by immunoSEQ multiplex PCR; TCRdb stores in-frame clones only, minus some. In the table there are a few hundred thousand clones, about 85% of which are singletons. The sequenced material came from peripheral blood. These receptors were obtained from a man aged 18 to 30 with active or convalescent COVID-19. Both conserved end residues are part of each CDR3. D genes are given only for firm matches. Not every row has a clone size; where given, it reads once, few, many or a size class.

cdr3_aa | cdr3_nt | j_call | d_call | v_call | clone_size
CASSYSEGNTEAFF | TGTGCCAGCAGTTACTCAGAGGGGAACACTGAAGCTTTCTTT | TRBJ1-1 | - | TRBV6-5 | -
CASRGRLAASTDTQYF | TGTGCCAGCAGGGGGCGACTAGCGGCTAGCACAGATACGCAGTATTTT | TRBJ2-3 | TRBD2 | TRBV2 | -
CASSVGQPAWGNTIYF | TGTGCCAGCAGCGTAGGACAACCGGCGTGGGGAAACACCATATATTTT | TRBJ1-3 | - | TRBV9 | -
CSVETKTGNQPQHF | TGCAGCGTTGAGACGAAAACAGGCAATCAGCCCCAGCATTTT | TRBJ1-5 | - | TRBV29-1 | few
CASVSRDSFYGYTF | TGTGCCAGCGTTTCCCGGGACTCGTTCTATGGCTACACCTTC | TRBJ1-2 | - | TRBV28 | -
CASSEESLVWGRFVARPQHF | TGTGCCAGCAGTGAAGAGAGTTTGGTGTGGGGGCGATTTGTGGCACGACCCCAGCATTTT | TRBJ1-5 | - | TRBV6-1 | -
CASSLGTGNHSPLHF | TGTGCCAGCAGTTTAGGTACGGGGAACCACTCACCCCTCCACTTT | TRBJ1-6 | - | TRBV28 | -
CASTLAASYNEQFF | TGTGCCAGCACCCTAGCGGCCTCCTACAATGAGCAGTTCTTC | TRBJ2-1 | TRBD2 | TRBV7-2 | -
CASSPIPPQHF | TGTGCCAGCAGCCCCATTCCGCCCCAGCATTTT | TRBJ1-5 | - | TRBV6-4 | few
CASSLGSFSSYNSPLHF | TGTGCCAGCAGCTTAGGAAGTTTTAGCTCCTATAATTCACCCCTCCACTTT | TRBJ1-6 | - | TRBV7-6 | -
CASSQATGTAYNEQFF | TGCGCCAGCAGCCAAGCCACCGGGACAGCCTACAATGAGCAGTTCTTC | TRBJ2-1 | TRBD1 | TRBV4-3 | -
CASSPPNGAGNTIYF | TGTGCCAGCTCACCACCGAACGGGGCTGGAAACACCATATATTTT | TRBJ1-3 | - | TRBV18 | -
CASSLTPTDYNEQFF | TGTGCCAGCAGTCTTACCCCGACTGACTACAATGAGCAGTTCTTC | TRBJ2-1 | - | TRBV27 | -
CASSLESSAGTQYF | TGTGCCAGCAGCTTAGAATCTAGCGCCGGGACCCAGTACTTC | TRBJ2-5 | - | TRBV7-2 | -
CATSRPYQPQHF | TGTGCCACCAGCAGACCCTATCAGCCCCAGCATTTT | TRBJ1-5 | - | TRBV15 | -
CARATWNYGYTF | TGTGCCAGAGCCACCTGGAACTATGGCTACACCTTC | TRBJ1-2 | - | TRBV6-4 | -
CASSPPGETQYF | TGTGCCAGCTCACCACCCGGAGAGACCCAGTACTTC | TRBJ2-5 | - | TRBV18 | -
CSASGQGERPFF | TGCAGCGCGAGCGGACAGGGCGAAAGACCTTTCTTT | TRBJ1-1 | TRBD1 | TRBV29-1 | -
CASTQGGFHEQYF | TGCGCCAGCACCCAGGGGGGCTTCCACGAGCAGTACTTC | TRBJ2-7 | - | TRBV5-1 | -
CASSSYRTGNQPQHF | TGTGCCAGCAGCTCATACCGGACAGGGAATCAGCCCCAGCATTTT | TRBJ1-5 | TRBD1 | TRBV5-6 | -
CASSLTGETQYF | TGCGCCAGCAGCCTGACGGGGGAGACCCAGTACTTC | TRBJ2-5 | - | TRBV5-1 | -
CASSVALFDEQYF | TGTGCCAGCAGCGTAGCGTTGTTCGACGAGCAGTACTTC | TRBJ2-7 | - | TRBV9 | -
CASSPETGANEQFF | TGTGCCAGCTCACCTGAGACAGGGGCGAATGAGCAGTTCTTC | TRBJ2-1 | TRBD1 | TRBV18 | -
CASSQWTGGYNEQFF | TGCGCCAGCAGCCAGTGGACAGGGGGTTACAATGAGCAGTTCTTC | TRBJ2-1 | TRBD1 | TRBV4-3 | -
CASSPAGGYNEQFF | TGTGCCAGTAGTCCCGCGGGGGGCTACAATGAGCAGTTCTTC | TRBJ2-1 | TRBD2 | TRBV19 | -
CSARNGTQYF | TGCAGTGCTAGGAACGGGACCCAGTACTTC | TRBJ2-5 | - | TRBV20-1 | once
CASSSPLLSIQYF | TGTGCCAGCAGTTCCCCATTGCTGAGCATTCAGTACTTC | TRBJ2-4 | - | TRBV27 | -
CATSSTKDTEAFF | TGTGCCACCAGCAGCACAAAAGACACTGAAGCTTTCTTT | TRBJ1-1 | - | TRBV15 | -
CASSPRTGQGNSPLHF | TGTGCCAGCAGTCCACGGACAGGGCAGGGCAATTCACCCCTCCACTTT | TRBJ1-6 | TRBD1 | TRBV27 | -
CASSEGGYEQFF | TGCGCCAGCAGCGAGGGCGGGTATGAGCAGTTCTTC | TRBJ2-1 | - | TRBV4-1 | once
CASSDQYQSPLHF | TGTGCCAGCAGTGATCAATACCAGTCACCCCTCCACTTT | TRBJ1-6 | - | TRBV25-1 | once
CASSQEGETQYF | TGCGCCAGCAGCCAAGAGGGCGAGACCCAGTACTTC | TRBJ2-5 | - | TRBV4-1 | -
CASSPPGQFTEAFF | TGTGCCAGCTCACCCCCGGGACAGTTTACTGAAGCTTTCTTT | TRBJ1-1 | TRBD1 | TRBV18 | -
CASSLDRGQEAFF | TGTGCCAGCAGCTTAGACAGGGGGCAGGAAGCTTTCTTT | TRBJ1-1 | TRBD1 | TRBV7-9 | -